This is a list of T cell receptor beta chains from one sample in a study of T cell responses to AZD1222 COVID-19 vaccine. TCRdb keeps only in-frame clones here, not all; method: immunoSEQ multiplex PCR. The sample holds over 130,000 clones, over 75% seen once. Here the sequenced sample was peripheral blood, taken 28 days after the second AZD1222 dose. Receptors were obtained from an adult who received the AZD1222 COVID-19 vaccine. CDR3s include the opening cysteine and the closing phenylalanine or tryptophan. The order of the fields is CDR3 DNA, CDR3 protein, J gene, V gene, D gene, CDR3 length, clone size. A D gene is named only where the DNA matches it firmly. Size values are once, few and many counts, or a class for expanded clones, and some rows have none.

DNA: TGTGCCAGCAGAAACGAGCACTCTGGGGCCAACGTCCTGACTTTC; CDR3: CASRNEHSGANVLTF; J: TRBJ2-6; V: TRBV27; D: -; length: 15; size: -
DNA: TGTGCCAGCAGTTTATATGGAGTTAGCAATCAGCCCCAGCATTTT; CDR3: CASSLYGVSNQPQHF; J: TRBJ1-5; V: TRBV27; D: -; length: 15; size: few
DNA: TGTGCCACCAGTGCCGCATTGGGGGTCACTAGGAGCTCCTACAATGAGCAGTTCTTC; CDR3: CATSAALGVTRSSYNEQFF; J: TRBJ2-1; V: TRBV24-1; D: -; length: 19; size: -
DNA: TGTGCCAGCAGCACGCCCACAGGGGGCGCATACAATGAGCAGTTCTTC; CDR3: CASSTPTGGAYNEQFF; J: TRBJ2-1; V: TRBV7-9; D: TRBD1; length: 16; size: -
DNA: TGCAGTGCTAGTGGGACTGGGTCCCAAGAGACCCAGTACTTC; CDR3: CSASGTGSQETQYF; J: TRBJ2-5; V: TRBV20-1; D: -; length: 14; size: -
DNA: TGTGCCACCAGCAGAGATAAGGGTTTGGGACAGGGCTATGGCTACACCTTC; CDR3: CATSRDKGLGQGYGYTF; J: TRBJ1-2; V: TRBV15; D: TRBD1; length: 17; size: few
DNA: TGTGCCAGCAGTCTACGACTAGCGGGAGTCATCGGGGAGCTGTTTTTT; CDR3: CASSLRLAGVIGELFF; J: TRBJ2-2; V: TRBV27; D: TRBD2; length: 16; size: -
DNA: TGTGCCAGCAGTTTATCTCTAGGGGTGGAAACCCAGTACTTC; CDR3: CASSLSLGVETQYF; J: TRBJ2-5; V: TRBV27; D: -; length: 14; size: -
DNA: TGTGCCAGCAGTTCCACCGGGTACCAAGAGACCCAGTACTTC; CDR3: CASSSTGYQETQYF; J: TRBJ2-5; V: TRBV6-2/TRBV6-3; D: -; length: 14; size: -
DNA: TGTGCCAGCAACCAGGTTCCGGATACTGAAGCTTTCTTT; CDR3: CASNQVPDTEAFF; J: TRBJ1-1; V: TRBV6-5; D: -; length: 13; size: -
DNA: TGTGCCTGGAGTGGGGGGACTAGCACCCTCACAGATACGCAGTATTTT; CDR3: CAWSGGTSTLTDTQYF; J: TRBJ2-3; V: TRBV30; D: TRBD2; length: 16; size: -
DNA: TGTGCCAGCAATGACAGGGGAGGCAATCAGCCCCAGCATTTT; CDR3: CASNDRGGNQPQHF; J: TRBJ1-5; V: TRBV6-6; D: TRBD1; length: 14; size: -
DNA: TGTGCCTGGAGTGTAATGGGGACTGAAGCTTTCTTT; CDR3: CAWSVMGTEAFF; J: TRBJ1-1; V: TRBV30; D: -; length: 12; size: -
DNA: TGTGCCAGCAGTGAAAACGGCTCTGGAAACACCATATATTTT; CDR3: CASSENGSGNTIYF; J: TRBJ1-3; V: TRBV2; D: -; length: 14; size: -
DNA: TGTGCCAGCAGTCTCATAAGTCCTCTTGGGAGGGGGGAAAAACTGTTTTTT; CDR3: CASSLISPLGRGEKLFF; J: TRBJ1-4; V: TRBV27; D: -; length: 17; size: -
DNA: TGTGCCAGCTCAGAGTTCGGCTTAGGGAACACTGAAGCTTTCTTT; CDR3: CASSEFGLGNTEAFF; J: TRBJ1-1; V: TRBV18; D: -; length: 15; size: few
DNA: TGTGCCAGCAGCCGGGACAGGGAGTATGGCTACACCTTC; CDR3: CASSRDREYGYTF; J: TRBJ1-2; V: TRBV5-5; D: TRBD1; length: 13; size: few
DNA: TGTGCCATCAGTGATGACAAGGTAAACATTCAGTACTTC; CDR3: CAISDDKVNIQYF; J: TRBJ2-4; V: TRBV10-3; D: -; length: 13; size: -
DNA: TGTGCCACCAGTGATTTTATGAACACTGAAGCTTTCTTT; CDR3: CATSDFMNTEAFF; J: TRBJ1-1; V: TRBV24-1; D: -; length: 13; size: -
DNA: TGTGCCAGCAGCTTATTCCCCTCGTTCGAGCAGTACTTC; CDR3: CASSLFPSFEQYF; J: TRBJ2-7; V: TRBV13; D: -; length: 13; size: -
DNA: TGCGCCAGCAGCTTGGAGGGACAGGGGTTGAACAATGAGCAGTTCTTC; CDR3: CASSLEGQGLNNEQFF; J: TRBJ2-1; V: TRBV5-1; D: TRBD1; length: 16; size: -
DNA: TGCGCCAGCAGCCAGGACAGGGAAAGATCACCCCTCCACTTT; CDR3: CASSQDRERSPLHF; J: TRBJ1-6; V: TRBV5-1; D: TRBD1; length: 14; size: -
DNA: TGTGCCAGCAGTGAATTAGGGCAGGGTGAACGGGACTATGGCTACACCTTC; CDR3: CASSELGQGERDYGYTF; J: TRBJ1-2; V: TRBV25-1; D: -; length: 17; size: once
DNA: TGTGCCAGCAGCTTGACCCAGGGGACCTATGGCTACACCTTC; CDR3: CASSLTQGTYGYTF; J: TRBJ1-2; V: TRBV7-9; D: -; length: 14; size: -
DNA: TGTGCCAGCACCCTACAAATCCCGAACACCGGGGAGCTGTTTTTT; CDR3: CASTLQIPNTGELFF; J: TRBJ2-2; V: TRBV2; D: -; length: 15; size: -
DNA: TGTGCCAGCAGTCGAGCGGGAGAGCGCACAGATACGCAGTATTTT; CDR3: CASSRAGERTDTQYF; J: TRBJ2-3; V: TRBV2; D: TRBD2; length: 15; size: -
DNA: TGTGCCAGCAGTTACTCGAGCCGACAGGGTGTGAATACGCAGTATTTT; CDR3: CASSYSSRQGVNTQYF; J: TRBJ2-3; V: TRBV6-5; D: TRBD1; length: 16; size: -
DNA: TGTGCCAGCAGTGCGGGAGGGCCTTACGAGCAGTACTTC; CDR3: CASSAGGPYEQYF; J: TRBJ2-7; V: TRBV6-2/TRBV6-3; D: TRBD2; length: 13; size: -
DNA: TGTGCCAGCAGCCATAGCGGGGCGTACCAAGAGACCCAGTACTTC; CDR3: CASSHSGAYQETQYF; J: TRBJ2-5; V: TRBV27; D: TRBD2; length: 15; size: -
DNA: TGCGCCAGCAGCCCCGACAGTCCAGGGTCTGATCAGCCCCAGCATTTT; CDR3: CASSPDSPGSDQPQHF; J: TRBJ1-5; V: TRBV5-1; D: -; length: 16; size: -
DNA: TGCGCCAGCAGCTTCCGTCCGACAGGGGAAAAACTGTTTTTT; CDR3: CASSFRPTGEKLFF; J: TRBJ1-4; V: TRBV5-1; D: TRBD1; length: 14; size: -
DNA: TGCGCCAGCAGCGAACCAGGGGTCGGCACCGGGGAGCTGTTTTTT; CDR3: CASSEPGVGTGELFF; J: TRBJ2-2; V: TRBV4-1; D: -; length: 15; size: -
DNA: TGTGCCACGTCTCAGGTTTTGAACACTGAAGCTTTCTTT; CDR3: CATSQVLNTEAFF; J: TRBJ1-1; V: TRBV19; D: -; length: 13; size: -
DNA: TGTGCCAGCAGTTACGGGAGCTCCTATAATTCACCCCTCCACTTT; CDR3: CASSYGSSYNSPLHF; J: TRBJ1-6; V: TRBV6-5; D: -; length: 15; size: -
DNA: TGTGCCAGCTCACCACTCGGGACAGGTCTCAATGAGCAGTTCTTC; CDR3: CASSPLGTGLNEQFF; J: TRBJ2-1; V: TRBV18; D: TRBD1; length: 15; size: -
DNA: TGTGCCAGCAGTTCCCAAGGTCCAGGGAGTGGCACTGAAGCTTTCTTT; CDR3: CASSSQGPGSGTEAFF; J: TRBJ1-1; V: TRBV6-5; D: -; length: 16; size: -
DNA: TGTGCCACTGAGACAGGGGGAGGAACAGATACGCAGTATTTT; CDR3: CATETGGGTDTQYF; J: TRBJ2-3; V: TRBV6-5; D: TRBD1; length: 14; size: few
DNA: TGCAGCGTCGGACCCGTTGGGGACACTGAAGCTTTCTTT; CDR3: CSVGPVGDTEAFF; J: TRBJ1-1; V: TRBV29-1; D: -; length: 13; size: -
DNA: TGCAGCGTTGAAGGGGAAGGGGGGGCTGAAGCTTTCTTT; CDR3: CSVEGEGGAEAFF; J: TRBJ1-1; V: TRBV29-1; D: -; length: 13; size: -
DNA: TGTGCCAGCAGCGTGGACCCTAGCGGCAGCTCCTACGAGCAGTACTTC; CDR3: CASSVDPSGSSYEQYF; J: TRBJ2-7; V: TRBV9; D: TRBD2; length: 16; size: -
DNA: TGTGCCAGCAGTGAAACTGGGTGGAGGAGAGATACGCAGTATTTT; CDR3: CASSETGWRRDTQYF; J: TRBJ2-3; V: TRBV6-1; D: -; length: 15; size: -
DNA: TGTGCCAGCAGCTTGTCGGGTAACTATGGCTACACCTTC; CDR3: CASSLSGNYGYTF; J: TRBJ1-2; V: TRBV5-5; D: -; length: 13; size: once
DNA: TGTGCCAGCAGCTTGGAGTCTGGACAGTTGCAGCCCCAGCATTTT; CDR3: CASSLESGQLQPQHF; J: TRBJ1-5; V: TRBV5-5; D: -; length: 15; size: -
DNA: TGCGCCAGCAGCTGGGGGGGACTATCCTACAATGAGCAGTTCTTC; CDR3: CASSWGGLSYNEQFF; J: TRBJ2-1; V: TRBV5-1; D: TRBD2; length: 15; size: -
DNA: TGTGCCAGCAGCCAAGATTTGAGCGGCACTGAAGCTTTCTTT; CDR3: CASSQDLSGTEAFF; J: TRBJ1-1; V: TRBV14; D: -; length: 14; size: -
DNA: TGTGCCAGCAGCTCTTATAACAGGGGCTGGGAGACCCAGTACTTC; CDR3: CASSSYNRGWETQYF; J: TRBJ2-5; V: TRBV5-6; D: TRBD1; length: 15; size: -
DNA: TGTGCCACCTCTCGTACGGGGGTCGGGGAGCTGTTTTTT; CDR3: CATSRTGVGELFF; J: TRBJ2-2; V: TRBV24-1; D: -; length: 13; size: once
DNA: TGTGCCAGTAGTCCTCCTAGCGGGAGGGAAGATGAGCAGTTCTTC; CDR3: CASSPPSGREDEQFF; J: TRBJ2-1; V: TRBV19; D: TRBD2; length: 15; size: once
DNA: TGTGCCAGCAGCCCGTCTGGGGGGAGATCCTACAATGAGCAGTTCTTC; CDR3: CASSPSGGRSYNEQFF; J: TRBJ2-1; V: TRBV3-1/TRBV3-2; D: -; length: 16; size: -